This entry lists 11 T cell receptor beta chains sequenced from one sample in a study of early T cells in non-severe SARS-CoV-2 infection. Via MiXCR, TCRdb re-called the 5' RACE reads, giving one row per CDR3 protein. The sample includes about 21,000 distinct CDR3 sequences, 5.7% seen only once; the top ten take about 14%. The source was whole blood, collected at baseline. Receptors were obtained from an adult who was a healthcare worker with PCR-confirmed SARS-CoV-2 infection or an uninfected control (not recorded which).

This clonotype was recorded many times. CDR3 bases: TGCAGTGCACCTCAAGAGAACTCCTATAATTCACCCCTCCACTTT. Translating gives CSAPQENSYNSPLHF. V and J are TRBV20-1 and TRBJ1-6; D gene ambiguous. Looked up from germline, CDR1 is DFQATT and CDR2 is SNEGSKA (reference sequence). The CDR3 extends over 15 amino acids. Trimming removed 6 bases from V and 0 bases from J, with 12 bases in between.

This clonotype appeared a few times. V is TRBV5-8 and J is TRBJ1-2; a possible D gene is TRBD1 (6 bases). The CDR3 totals 13 residues. V lost 2 bases and J 5 bases, leaving 10 bases between the germline ends. Germline CDR1 reads SGHTS; CDR2 reads YDEGEE. The CDR3 DNA follows: TGTGCCAGCAGCTTTAGGGGGGCATATGGCTACACCTTC. This sequence encodes CASSFRGAYGYTF.

In this sample, this clonotype turned up many times. The chain combines TRBV5-4 with TRBJ2-7; the D gene is possibly TRBD2 (5 bases). The CDR3 contains 13 residues. Trimming removed 0 bases at V and 2 bases at J, with 6 bases between. The germline V gene has CDR1 SGHNT and CDR2 YYREEE (reference sequence). For the CDR3, the DNA is TGTGCCAGCAGCTTGGACGGGGCCTACGAGCAGTACTTC. It translates to CASSLDGAYEQYF.

The rearrangement uses TRBV6-5 and TRBJ1-5; TRBD1 matches 10 bases. The germline CDR1 and CDR2 sequences are MNHEY and SVGAGI. The CDR3 is 14 residues long. Trimming took 4 bases from V and 10 from J; bases not matched to a gene: 7. CDR3 DNA sequence: TGTGCCAGCAGTTTGCGACAGGGGGCGAATCCCCAGCATTTT. It yields the protein CASSLRQGANPQHF.

The chain has TRBV6-2 or TRBV6-3 and TRBJ2-7; D is possibly TRBD2 (6 bases). V lost 5 bases and J lost 7, with 21 bases in between. The CDR3 extends over 15 amino acids. Germline V gives CDR1 MNHEY, CDR2 SVGEGT. The CDR3 sequence: CASSRRGGMLREQYF. As DNA, the CDR3 is TGTGCCAGCAGTCGACGGGGCGGGATGCTGAGAGAGCAGTACTTC.

This clonotype was seen ten or more times. The chain employs TRBV19 and TRBJ1-5; D unresolved. V was shortened by 7 bases and J by 1 base, with 14 bases between the two germline ends. The CDR3 loop spans 15 amino acids. Germline V gene lookup returns CDR1 LNHDA and CDR2 SQIVND (reference sequence). Here the CDR3 DNA reads TGTGCCAGTACCCCCTCCCCCGGGAGCAATCAGCCCCAGCATTTT. This gives the protein CASTPSPGSNQPQHF.

This clonotype came up many times. J is TRBJ2-4 and V is TRBV24-1; the match to TRBD1 covers 10 bases. Looked up from germline, CDR1 is KGHDR and CDR2 is SFDVKD. Trimming took 5 bases from V and 1 from J; bases not matched to a gene: 7. CDR3 size: 17 residues. The CDR3 is CATSAPPGQGAKNIQYF. The CDR3 region has the DNA TGTGCCACCAGTGCTCCCCCGGGACAGGGGGCCAAAAACATTCAGTACTTC.

The J gene is TRBJ2-3, the V gene TRBV11-2; D call uncertain. Trimming pared 1 base from V and 2 bases from J, leaving 10 bases between. There are 15 residues in the CDR3. The V gene's germline CDR1 is SGHAT and CDR2 FQNNGV. In DNA form, the CDR3 reads TGTGCCAGCAGCTTAGTCCAAGGCTTCACAGATACGCAGTATTTT. Translating it yields CASSLVQGFTDTQYF.

This clonotype was observed many times. This chain joins TRBV7-9 and TRBJ2-6; 9 positions agree with TRBD1. CDR3 length: 18 amino acids. Germline values: CDR1 SEHNR, CDR2 FQNEAQ (reference sequence). V gave up 1 base and J gave up 0 bases; unmatched junction bases: 4. The CDR3 DNA sequence: TGTGCCAGCAGCTTAGGGGACAGGGTCCGCTCTGGGGCCAACGTCCTGACTTTC. It yields the protein CASSLGDRVRSGANVLTF.

There are many counts of this clonotype. V and J are TRBV7-9 and TRBJ1-1, with a weak D call TRBD1 (6 bases). The CDR3 has 14 residues. Between the trimmed V and J ends, which lost 5 bases and 7 bases, there was a span of 17 bases. Per germline, CDR1 SEHNR and CDR2 FQNEAQ (reference sequence). The CDR3 spells CASSPTGIVNEAFF. CDR3 bases: TGTGCCAGCAGCCCCACAGGGATTGTCAATGAAGCTTTCTTT. Filled out from reference TRBV7-9 and TRBJ1-1, the complete variable domain reads DTGVSQNPRHKITKRGQNVTFRCDPISEHNRLYWYRQTLGQGPEFLTYFQNEAQLEKSRLLSDRFSAERPKGSFSTLEIQRTEQGDSAMYLCASSPTGIVNEAFFGQGTRLTVV.

This clonotype was recorded at least ten times. The J gene is TRBJ2-3, the V gene TRBV18; D may be TRBD1 (6 bases). The germline V gene has CDR1 KGHSH and CDR2 LQKENI. There are 14 residues in the CDR3. Between the trimmed V and J ends, which lost 2 bases and 1 base, there was a span of 7 bases. As DNA, the CDR3 is TGTGCCAGCTCACCAGGGGGCGGCACAGATACGCAGTATTTT. It is translated as CASSPGGGTDTQYF.